These 16 T cell receptor beta chains originate from one sample sequenced in a study of blood T cell repertoires in COVID-19. Here immunoSEQ multiplex PCR was the method, and the copy in TCRdb shows in-frame clones only, minus some. The repertoire holds a few hundred thousand clones, with approximately 88% as singletons. The sequenced sample was PBMCs or T cells enriched from blood (not recorded which). These receptors all come from a man aged 25 to 40 who had recovered from COVID-19.

The rearrangement uses TRBV28 and TRBJ2-2, with D uncertain. Per the germline V gene, CDR1 is MDHEN and CDR2 is SYDVKM. V lost 2 bases and J lost 2, with 9 bases in between. The CDR3 loop spans 15 amino acids. The CDR3, as DNA: TGTGCCAGCAGTTTAATCCTAATAAACACCGGGGAGCTGTTTTTT. It translates to CASSLILINTGELFF.

The chain combines TRBV5-1 with TRBJ2-3; 7 bases are a match to TRBD1. Unmatched junction bases numbered 2, after V lost 1 base and J lost 0 bases. CDR1 and CDR2 from the germline V gene are SGHRS and YFSETQ. CDR3 size: 15 residues. The chain's CDR3 is CASSLKQGSTDTQYF. The CDR3 bases are TGCGCCAGCAGCTTGAAACAGGGGAGCACAGATACGCAGTATTTT. Looking up the rest from reference TRBV5-1 and TRBJ2-3 gives the full variable domain: KAGVTQTPRYLIKTRGQQVTLSCSPISGHRSVSWYQQTPGQGLQFLFEYFSETQRNKGNFPGRFSGRQFSNSRSEMNVSTLELGDSALYLCASSLKQGSTDTQYFGPGTRLTVL.

V gene TRBV3-1 (or the pseudogene TRBV3-2) combines with J gene TRBJ2-4; 10 positions match TRBD2. Germline trimming cut 0 bases from V and 6 bases from J; bases unmatched to any gene: 5. The germline CDR1 and CDR2 sequences are LGHDT and YNNKEL (reference sequence). The CDR3 runs 16 residues. The CDR3 nucleotides read TGTGCCAGCAGCCAAGATTGGGCTAGCGGGGGAAACATTCAGTACTTC. This gives the protein CASSQDWASGGNIQYF.

The rearrangement joins TRBV2 to TRBJ2-3; D perhaps matches TRBD2 (6 bases). Trimming took off 0 bases at V and 2 bases at J, with 21 bases between the two ends. The CDR3 totals 19 residues. Germline V gene data show CDR1 as SNHLY and CDR2 as FYNNEI. CDR3 amino acids: CASSEALLGGGPSTDTQYF. The CDR3 region has the DNA TGTGCCAGCAGTGAAGCGCTTTTGGGGGGAGGTCCATCCACAGATACGCAGTATTTT.

V and J are TRBV2 and TRBJ1-1; 7 bases align to TRBD1. The CDR3 extends over 13 amino acids. In germline, CDR1 is SNHLY, CDR2 FYNNEI. J lost 1 base, V lost 7 bases, and 3 bases had no gene match. CDR3 nucleotide sequence: TGTGCCAGCACCCGGACAGGGAACACTGAAGCTTTCTTT. Translated: CASTRTGNTEAFF.

CDR3 sequence reads: CASSYGQGSSSEKLFF. In DNA, the CDR3 is TGTGCCAGCAGTTACGGACAGGGCTCCTCGAGTGAAAAACTGTTTTTT. The chain recombines TRBV6-6 with TRBJ1-4; 8 positions match TRBD1. Losses at the gene ends were 2 bases for V and 7 bases for J; bases not matched to a gene: 9. Germline V gene lookup returns CDR1 MNHNY and CDR2 SVGAGI (reference sequence). This CDR3 is 16 amino acids long.

This chain connects TRBV5-1 to TRBJ2-1; tentatively, D is TRBD2 (6 bases). Looked up from germline, CDR1 is SGHRS and CDR2 is YFSETQ. The CDR3 runs 15 residues. With 5 bases removed from V and 1 base from J, the gap between germline ends came to 13 bases. The CDR3 DNA reads as TGCGCCAGCAGACAGGCGGGGACTTCCTACAATGAGCAGTTCTTC. Residues: CASRQAGTSYNEQFF. The variable domain in full, with the rest retrieved from reference TRBV5-1 and TRBJ2-1, is KAGVTQTPRYLIKTRGQQVTLSCSPISGHRSVSWYQQTPGQGLQFLFEYFSETQRNKGNFPGRFSGRQFSNSRSEMNVSTLELGDSALYLCASRQAGTSYNEQFFGPGTRLTVL.

V is TRBV28 and J is TRBJ1-6, with 8 bases aligning to TRBD1. This CDR3 contains 12 residues. V was pared by 2 bases and J by 13 bases, with 1 base of the junction left unmatched. The germline V gene encodes CDR1 MDHEN and CDR2 SYDVKM. This CDR3 reads CASSLGDRPLHF. CDR3 bases: TGTGCCAGCAGTTTAGGGGACAGGCCCCTCCACTTT.

The rearrangement links TRBV28 to TRBJ1-6; D is perhaps TRBD1 (5 bases). Trimming pared 4 bases from V and 7 bases from J, leaving 17 bases between. The CDR3 consists of 16 residues. Germline-derived CDR1 and CDR2 are MDHEN and SYDVKM. As DNA, the CDR3 is TGTGCCAGCAGTTCCGCTTATCCAGGGCCCAATTCACCCCTCCACTTT. It encodes CASSSAYPGPNSPLHF.

CDR3 sequence reads: CASSFQGKQGPQHF. The CDR3 DNA reads TGTGCCAGCAGTTTCCAGGGTAAACAGGGGCCCCAGCATTTT. The rearrangement joins TRBV28 to TRBJ1-5, with D perhaps TRBD1 (6 bases). The CDR3 length is 14 residues. Germline assignment: CDR1 MDHEN and CDR2 SYDVKM. V was shortened by 3 bases and J by 9 bases, with 15 bases between the two germline ends.

The chain combines TRBV27 with TRBJ2-5; unclear D gene. V shed 5 bases and J shed 3 bases, with 13 bases lying between them. Germline V gene data show CDR1 as MNHEY and CDR2 as SMNVEV (reference sequence). The CDR3 totals 14 residues. Here the CDR3 reads CASSPRTTEETQYF. CDR3 bases: TGTGCCAGCAGTCCGAGAACCACGGAAGAGACCCAGTACTTC.

The J gene is TRBJ2-7, the V gene TRBV7-3; 9 bases fit TRBD2. V dropped 5 bases and J dropped 4; count of bases not matched to a gene: 3. The CDR3 spans 13 residues. The germline CDR1 and CDR2 sequences are SGHTA and FQGTGA. The CDR3 sequence is CASSESGGYEQYF. The CDR3, as DNA: TGTGCCAGCAGCGAAAGCGGGGGGTACGAGCAGTACTTC.

The V gene is TRBV3-1 (or the pseudogene TRBV3-2), the J gene TRBJ2-1; possible D gene TRBD1, 5 bases. Germline V gene sequence: CDR1 LGHDT, CDR2 YNNKEL (reference sequence). V was pared by 4 bases and J by 0 bases, with 22 bases between. There are 19 residues in the CDR3. The CDR3 reads CASSPSPPLGLGSYNEQFF. The CDR3 DNA reads as TGTGCCAGCAGCCCTTCCCCCCCCTTGGGGCTCGGCTCCTACAATGAGCAGTTCTTC.

The V call is TRBV6-5, the J call TRBJ1-1; TRBD1 agrees at 7 bases. Germline V gives CDR1 MNHEY, CDR2 SVGAGI. Germline trimming cut 0 bases from V and 4 bases from J; bases unmatched to any gene: 5. The CDR3 loop spans 15 amino acids. The CDR3, as DNA: TGTGCCAGCAGTTACTCCGCCAGGGGGAGCACTGAAGCTTTCTTT. Amino acid sequence: CASSYSARGSTEAFF.

DNA of the CDR3: TGTGCCAGCAGTCAACACACGGGACAGGGTGGGGAGCAGTACTTC. Its translation: CASSQHTGQGGEQYF. This chain joins TRBV6-5 and TRBJ2-7; 9 bases are a match to TRBD1. V lost 5 bases and J lost 7; bases outside the gene matches: 12. Germline loops: CDR1 MNHEY, CDR2 SVGAGI. The CDR3 is made up of 15 amino acids.

V gene TRBV3-1 (or the pseudogene TRBV3-2) combines with J gene TRBJ2-7; D might be TRBD1 (5 bases). Trimming stripped 1 base from V and 2 bases from J, with 15 bases between. The CDR3 length is 16 residues. CDR1 and CDR2 from the germline V gene are LGHDT and YNNKEL (reference sequence). CDR3 nucleotides: TGTGCCAGCAGCCAAGGTGGACCAGGGTATCCCTACGAGCAGTACTTC. Its protein is CASSQGGPGYPYEQYF.